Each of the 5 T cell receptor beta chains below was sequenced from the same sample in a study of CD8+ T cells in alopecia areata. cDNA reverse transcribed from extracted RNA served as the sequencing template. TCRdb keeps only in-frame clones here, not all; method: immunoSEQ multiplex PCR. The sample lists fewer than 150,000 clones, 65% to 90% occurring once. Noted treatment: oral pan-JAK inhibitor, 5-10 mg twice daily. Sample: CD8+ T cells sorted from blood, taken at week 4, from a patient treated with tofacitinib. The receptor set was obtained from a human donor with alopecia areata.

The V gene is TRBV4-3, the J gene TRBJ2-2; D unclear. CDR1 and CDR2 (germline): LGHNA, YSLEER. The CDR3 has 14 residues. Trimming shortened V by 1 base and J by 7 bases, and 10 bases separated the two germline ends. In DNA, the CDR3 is TGCGCCAGCAGCCAAGTGGGGTTAGGCGGGGAGCTGTTTTTT. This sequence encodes CASSQVGLGGELFF.

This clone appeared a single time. In DNA, the CDR3 is TGCGCCAGCAGTGGGGTAGGTTTGATCAATGAGCAGTTCTTC. Translating gives CASSGVGLINEQFF. The V and J genes are TRBV4-1 and TRBJ2-1; no reliable D call. The CDR3 contains 14 residues. The germline V and J ends were trimmed by 6 bases and 6 bases, with 15 bases remaining between them. Germline V gene lookup returns CDR1 MGHRA and CDR2 YSYEKL.

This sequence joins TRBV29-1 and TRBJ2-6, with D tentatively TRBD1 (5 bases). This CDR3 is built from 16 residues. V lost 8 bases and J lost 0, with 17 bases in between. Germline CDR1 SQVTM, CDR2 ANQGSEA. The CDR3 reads CSIRGTEGSGANVLTF. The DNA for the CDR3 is TGCAGCATAAGGGGAACCGAAGGCTCTGGGGCCAACGTCCTGACTTTC.

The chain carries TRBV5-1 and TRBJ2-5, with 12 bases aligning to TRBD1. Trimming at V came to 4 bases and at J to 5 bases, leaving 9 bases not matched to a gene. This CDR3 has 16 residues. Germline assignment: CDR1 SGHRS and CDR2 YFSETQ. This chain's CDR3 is CASSHGTGGAQETQYF. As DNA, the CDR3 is TGCGCCAGCAGCCATGGGACAGGGGGCGCGCAGGAGACCCAGTACTTC.

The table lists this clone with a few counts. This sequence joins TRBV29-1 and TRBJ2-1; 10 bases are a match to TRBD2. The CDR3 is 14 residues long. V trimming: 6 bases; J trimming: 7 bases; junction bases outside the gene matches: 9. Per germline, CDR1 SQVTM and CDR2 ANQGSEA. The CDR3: CSVASGGSGNEQFF. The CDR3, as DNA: TGCAGCGTGGCTAGCGGGGGATCGGGGAATGAGCAGTTCTTC.